This is a list of T cell receptor beta chains from one sample in a study of PD-L1 blockade in urothelial cancer. The data were produced by immunoSEQ multiplex PCR, yet TCRdb's version contains in-frame clones alone and is incomplete. The sample yields 100,000 or so clones, approximately 90% seen once. Sequencing used PBMCs, obtained around atezolizumab (anti-PD-L1) treatment. The receptors derive from a woman older than 75 with urothelial cancer. CDR3s include the opening cysteine and the closing phenylalanine or tryptophan.

J: TRBJ2-1; V: TRBV4-1; CDR3: CASSPPGVGEQFF
J: TRBJ1-2; V: TRBV6-1; CDR3: CASSESVDSSNYGYTF
J: TRBJ2-3; V: TRBV28; CDR3: CASSFQTTTDTQYF
J: TRBJ2-7; V: TRBV5-1; CDR3: CASSGGWRDTYEQYF
J: TRBJ2-7; V: TRBV7-9; CDR3: CASSRDGQGLNEQYF
J: TRBJ1-5; V: TRBV7-6; CDR3: CASSVGTGEDQPQHF
J: TRBJ2-1; V: TRBV7-2; CDR3: CASSPILGLRNEQFF
J: TRBJ1-5; V: TRBV27; CDR3: CASSTLGQGGQPQHF
J: TRBJ1-2; V: TRBV9; CDR3: CASSAGQGVGYGYTF
J: TRBJ1-4; V: TRBV5-1; CDR3: CASSPNTGTTNEKLFF
J: TRBJ2-1; V: TRBV5-1; CDR3: CASSLDGGGINEQFF